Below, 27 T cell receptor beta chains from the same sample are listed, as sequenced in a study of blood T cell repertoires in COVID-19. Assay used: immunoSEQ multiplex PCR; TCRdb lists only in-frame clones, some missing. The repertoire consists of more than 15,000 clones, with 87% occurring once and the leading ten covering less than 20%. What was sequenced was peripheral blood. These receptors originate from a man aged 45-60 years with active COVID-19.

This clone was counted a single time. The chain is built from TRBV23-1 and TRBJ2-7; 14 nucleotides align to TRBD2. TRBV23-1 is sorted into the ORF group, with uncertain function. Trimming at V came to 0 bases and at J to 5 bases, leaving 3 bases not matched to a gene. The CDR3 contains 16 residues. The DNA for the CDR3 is TGCGCCAGCAGTCAATCGGCGGGACTAGCGGGAGACGAGCAGTACTTC. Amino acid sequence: CASSQSAGLAGDEQYF.

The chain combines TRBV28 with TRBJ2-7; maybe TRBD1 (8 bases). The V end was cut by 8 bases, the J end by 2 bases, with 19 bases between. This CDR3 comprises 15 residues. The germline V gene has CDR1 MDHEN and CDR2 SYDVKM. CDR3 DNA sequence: TGTGCCAGCGCCACACAGGGGGGGGGTACCTACGAGCAGTACTTC. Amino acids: CASATQGGGTYEQYF.

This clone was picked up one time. The CDR3 DNA reads as TGCGCCAGCAGCTCCCCGGGACAGGTCTACGAGCAGTACTTC. Translation gives CASSSPGQVYEQYF. V and J are TRBV5-1 and TRBJ2-7, with 8 positions matching TRBD1. With V trimmed by 3 bases and J by 3 bases, 5 bases remained unmatched. Germline CDR1 and CDR2: SGHRS and YFSETQ. The CDR3 is 14 amino acids.

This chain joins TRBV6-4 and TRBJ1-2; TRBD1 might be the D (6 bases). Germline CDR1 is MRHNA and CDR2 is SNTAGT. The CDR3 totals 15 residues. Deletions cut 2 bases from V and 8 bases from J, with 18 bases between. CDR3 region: CASSDHGGAGGGYTF. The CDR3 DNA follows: TGTGCCAGCAGTGACCATGGTGGAGCGGGGGGCGGCTACACCTTC.

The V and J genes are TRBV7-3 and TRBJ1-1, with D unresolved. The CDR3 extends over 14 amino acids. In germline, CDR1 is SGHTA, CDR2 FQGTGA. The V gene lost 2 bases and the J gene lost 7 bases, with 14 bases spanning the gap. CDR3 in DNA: TGTGCCAGCAGCTTATATGGGGAGACCAGTGAAGCTTTCTTT. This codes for CASSLYGETSEAFF.

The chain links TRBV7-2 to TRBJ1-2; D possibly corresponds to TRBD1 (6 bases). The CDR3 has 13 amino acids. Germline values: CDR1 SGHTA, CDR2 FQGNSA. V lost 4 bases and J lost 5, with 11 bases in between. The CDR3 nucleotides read TGTGCCAGCAGCTCCTCCGGACAGTATGGCTACACCTTC. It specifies CASSSSGQYGYTF.

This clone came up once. As DNA, the CDR3 is TGTGCCAGCAGCTTCACTAGCGGGAAAGGAAATGAGCAGTTCTTC. This encodes CASSFTSGKGNEQFF. The gene calls are TRBV7-6 and TRBJ2-1, with TRBD2 matching 10 bases. There are 15 residues in the CDR3. CDR1 and CDR2 (germline): SGHVS, FNYEAQ. The V and J ends lost 3 bases and 7 bases, in that order; junction bases with no gene match: 6.

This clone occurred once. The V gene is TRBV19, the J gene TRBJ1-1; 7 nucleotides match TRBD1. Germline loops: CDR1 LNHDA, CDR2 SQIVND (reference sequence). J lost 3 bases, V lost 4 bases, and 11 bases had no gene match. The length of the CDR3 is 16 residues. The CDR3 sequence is CASSRETGSRDTEAFF. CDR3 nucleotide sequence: TGTGCCAGTAGTAGGGAGACAGGGTCGCGGGACACTGAAGCTTTCTTT.

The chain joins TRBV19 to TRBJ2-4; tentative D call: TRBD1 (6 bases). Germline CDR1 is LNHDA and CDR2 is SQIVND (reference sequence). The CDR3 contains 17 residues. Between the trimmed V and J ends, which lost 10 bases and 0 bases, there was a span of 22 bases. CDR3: CATPLTGKGLAKNIQYF. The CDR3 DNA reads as TGTGCCACCCCACTCACAGGGAAGGGGTTAGCCAAAAACATTCAGTACTTC.

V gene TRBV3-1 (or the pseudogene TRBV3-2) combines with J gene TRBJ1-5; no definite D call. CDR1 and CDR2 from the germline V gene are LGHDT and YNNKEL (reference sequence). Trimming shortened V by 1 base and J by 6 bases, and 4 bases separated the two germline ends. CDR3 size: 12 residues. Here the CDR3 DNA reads TGTGCCAGCAGCCAAGGTCGTCAGCCCCAGCATTTT. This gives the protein CASSQGRQPQHF.

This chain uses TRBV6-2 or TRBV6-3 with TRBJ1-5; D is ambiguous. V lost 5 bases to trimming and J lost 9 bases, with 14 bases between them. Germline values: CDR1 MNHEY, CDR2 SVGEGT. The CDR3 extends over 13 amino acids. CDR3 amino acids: CASSPYSIAPQHF. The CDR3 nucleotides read TGTGCCAGCAGTCCATATTCGATAGCGCCCCAGCATTTT.

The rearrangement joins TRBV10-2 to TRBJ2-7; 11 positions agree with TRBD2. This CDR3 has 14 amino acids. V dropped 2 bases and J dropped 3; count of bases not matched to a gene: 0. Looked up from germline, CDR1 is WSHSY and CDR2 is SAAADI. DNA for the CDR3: TGCGCCAGCAGTGAGGGACTAGCGGGCTACGAGCAGTACTTC. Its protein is CASSEGLAGYEQYF.

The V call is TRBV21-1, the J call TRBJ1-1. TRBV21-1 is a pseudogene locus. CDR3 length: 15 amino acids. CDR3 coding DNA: TGTGCCAGCAGCAAAGACTCTGATTCGAACACTGAAGCTTTCTTT. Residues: CASSKDSDSNTEAFF.

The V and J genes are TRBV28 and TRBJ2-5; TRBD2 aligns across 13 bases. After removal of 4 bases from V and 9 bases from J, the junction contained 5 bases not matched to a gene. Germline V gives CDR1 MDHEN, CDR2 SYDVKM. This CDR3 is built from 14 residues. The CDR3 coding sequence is TGTGCCAGCAGTTCCGGGACTAGCGGGATCGCCCAGTACTTC. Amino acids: CASSSGTSGIAQYF.

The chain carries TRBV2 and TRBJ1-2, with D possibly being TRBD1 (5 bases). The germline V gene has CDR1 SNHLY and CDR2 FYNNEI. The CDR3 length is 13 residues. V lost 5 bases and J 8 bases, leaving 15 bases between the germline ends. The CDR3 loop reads CASSTTLGGGYTF. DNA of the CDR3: TGTGCCAGCAGTACCACCCTCGGGGGAGGCTACACCTTC. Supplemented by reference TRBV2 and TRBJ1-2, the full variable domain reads EPEVTQTPSHQVTQMGQEVILRCVPISNHLYFYWYRQILGQKVEFLVSFYNNEISEKSEIFDDQFSVERPDGSNFTLKIRSTKLEDSAMYFCASSTTLGGGYTFGSGTRLTVV.

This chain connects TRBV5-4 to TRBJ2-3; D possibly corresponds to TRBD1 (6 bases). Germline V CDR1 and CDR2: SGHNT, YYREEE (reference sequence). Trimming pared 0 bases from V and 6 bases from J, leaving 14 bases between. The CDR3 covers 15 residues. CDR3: CASSLEGRGWDTQYF. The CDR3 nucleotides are TGTGCCAGCAGCTTGGAAGGCAGGGGATGGGATACGCAGTATTTT.

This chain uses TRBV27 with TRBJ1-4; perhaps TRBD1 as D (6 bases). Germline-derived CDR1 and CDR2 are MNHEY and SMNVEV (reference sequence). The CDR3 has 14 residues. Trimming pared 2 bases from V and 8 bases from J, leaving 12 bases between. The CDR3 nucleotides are TGTGCCAGCAGTTTAGGGGGGGCCGGAGAAAAACTGTTTTTT. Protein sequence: CASSLGGAGEKLFF. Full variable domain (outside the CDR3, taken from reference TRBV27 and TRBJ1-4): EAQVTQNPRYLITVTGKKLTVTCSQNMNHEYMSWYRQDPGLGLRQIYYSMNVEVTDKGDVPEGYKVSRKEKRNFPLILESPSPNQTSLYFCASSLGGAGEKLFFGSGTQLSVL.

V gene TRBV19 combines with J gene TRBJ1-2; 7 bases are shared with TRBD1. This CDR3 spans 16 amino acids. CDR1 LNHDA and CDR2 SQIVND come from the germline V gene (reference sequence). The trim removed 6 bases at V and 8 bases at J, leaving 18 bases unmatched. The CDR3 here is CASSQGTASPQEGYTF. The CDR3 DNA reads TGTGCCAGTAGCCAGGGGACAGCCAGTCCCCAAGAGGGCTACACCTTC.

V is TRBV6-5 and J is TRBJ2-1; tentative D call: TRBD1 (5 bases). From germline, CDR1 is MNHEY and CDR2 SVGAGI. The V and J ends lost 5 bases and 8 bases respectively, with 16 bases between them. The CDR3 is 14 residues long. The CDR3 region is CASSPTFRVYEQFF. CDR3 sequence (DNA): TGTGCCAGCAGTCCAACCTTCAGGGTCTATGAGCAGTTCTTC.

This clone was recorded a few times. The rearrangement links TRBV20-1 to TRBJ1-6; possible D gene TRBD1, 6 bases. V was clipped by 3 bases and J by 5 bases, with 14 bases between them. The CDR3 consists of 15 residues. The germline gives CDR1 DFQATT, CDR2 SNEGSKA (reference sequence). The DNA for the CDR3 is TGCAGTGCTAGTCAACCGGGACAAGATAATTCACCCCTCCACTTT. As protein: CSASQPGQDNSPLHF.

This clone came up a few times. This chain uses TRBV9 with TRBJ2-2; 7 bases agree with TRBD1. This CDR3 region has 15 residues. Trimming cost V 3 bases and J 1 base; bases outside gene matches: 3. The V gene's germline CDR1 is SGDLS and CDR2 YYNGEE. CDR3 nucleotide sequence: TGTGCCAGCAGCGACCGGACAGGGAACACCGGGGAGCTGTTTTTT. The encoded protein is CASSDRTGNTGELFF.

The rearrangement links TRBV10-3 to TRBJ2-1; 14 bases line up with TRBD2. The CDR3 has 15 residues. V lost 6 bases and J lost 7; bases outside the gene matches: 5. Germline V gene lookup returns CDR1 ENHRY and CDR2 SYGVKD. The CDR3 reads CAIRDGLAGGNEQFF. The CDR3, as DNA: TGTGCCATCAGGGACGGACTAGCGGGAGGTAATGAGCAGTTCTTC.

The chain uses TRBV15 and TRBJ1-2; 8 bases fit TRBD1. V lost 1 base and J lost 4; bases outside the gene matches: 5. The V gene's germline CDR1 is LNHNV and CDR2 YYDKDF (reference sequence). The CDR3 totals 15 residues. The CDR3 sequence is CATSRASGGGYGYTF. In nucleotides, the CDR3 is TGTGCCACCAGCAGAGCATCAGGGGGCGGCTATGGCTACACCTTC.

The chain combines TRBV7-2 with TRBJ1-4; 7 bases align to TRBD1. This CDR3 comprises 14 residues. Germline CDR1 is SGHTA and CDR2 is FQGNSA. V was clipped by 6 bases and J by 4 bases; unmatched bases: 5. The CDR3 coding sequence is TGTGCCAGCAGGGGACAGTCGAATAATGAAAAACTGTTTTTT. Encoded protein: CASRGQSNNEKLFF.

The CDR3 nucleotides are TGTGCCAGCTCACCGGGGGAGACTAGATCACCTAACTATGGCTACACCTTC. Amino acid sequence: CASSPGETRSPNYGYTF. This chain connects TRBV18 to TRBJ1-2; the D gene is possibly TRBD1 (5 bases). Germline CDR1 KGHSH, CDR2 LQKENI. The ends were cut back, 3 bases at V and 0 bases at J, with 17 bases in the middle. The CDR3 loop spans 17 amino acids.

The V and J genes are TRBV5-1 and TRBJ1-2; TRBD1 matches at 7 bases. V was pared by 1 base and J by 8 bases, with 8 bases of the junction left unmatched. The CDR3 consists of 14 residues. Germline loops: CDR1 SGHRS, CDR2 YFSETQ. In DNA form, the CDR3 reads TGCGCCAGCAGCTTGCGCGGACAGGATCAAGGCTACACCTTC. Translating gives CASSLRGQDQGYTF.

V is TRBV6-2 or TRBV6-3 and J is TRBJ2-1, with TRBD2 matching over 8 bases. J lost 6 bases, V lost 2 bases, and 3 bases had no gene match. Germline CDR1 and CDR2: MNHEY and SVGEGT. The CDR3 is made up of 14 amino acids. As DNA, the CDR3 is TGTGCCAGCAGTTACCCCGGGACTAGCAATGAGCAGTTCTTC. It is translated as CASSYPGTSNEQFF.